The clone carrying this TCR beta chain appeared a single time. This CDR3 fails to terminate in the conserved phenylalanine or tryptophan, so it likely reflects a read error. TCR beta CDR3 regions were amplified from RNA transcripts. HTBI primers were the set used in a first-round RT-PCR of the TCR CDR3. MiXCR, run by TCRdb on the multiplex PCR reads, gives a single entry per CDR3 protein. The repertoire includes roughly 38,000 distinct CDR3 sequences, about 50% of them detected once, and 6.2% sits in the top ten. This sample was taken from a study of T cells in Graves' hyperthyroidism and ophthalmopathy. The CDR3 sequence is 16 residues long. Germline V gene sequence: CDR1 SGHRS, CDR2 YFSETQ.

This chain uses TRBV5-1 with TRBJ2-7; the D is unclear. The specimen was blood. The sequence came from a woman aged 45 to 65 with Graves' hyperthyroidism that later progressed to Graves' ophthalmopathy. The CDR3 region is CASSLAWSLNTYEQYY. The CDR3 DNA sequence: TGCGCCAGCAGCTTGGCATGGTCCCTGAATACCTACGAACAGTACTAC.